Listed here are 31 T cell receptor beta chains from one sample, sequenced in a study of vaccination and CD4 T cells after COVID-19 (dated by TCRdb to between 2021 and 2023). Library construction relied on PCR. Sequencing was carried out with an Illumina iSeq 100. DNA from cultured CD4+ T cells underwent TCR sequencing with the Oncomine TCR Beta short-read assay at the Johns Hopkins FTIC core. TCRdb cleaned the public reads at Q25 with fastp, built clones with MiXCR and kept in-frame beta chains. Every CDR3 protein is listed once, alongside the most common genes and DNA of its rows. For this sample there are thousands of distinct CDR3 sequences; 34% appear just once. The leading ten clones occupy around 35% of the sample. No antigen is known for these receptors. In light of the paper, this sample's treatment or condition label describes: roughly 10-day PBMC culture with coronavirus spike peptide pools or control peptides (ViraFEST assay).

This specimen consisted of CD4+ T cells from blood, cultured in vitro, obtained after SARS-CoV-2 vaccination. These receptors all stem from a human donor who had recovered from COVID-19.

The V gene is TRBV3-1, the J gene TRBJ1-2; 8 bases match TRBD1. Germline lookup yields CDR1 LGHDT and CDR2 YNNKEL (reference sequence). After removal of 0 bases from V and 2 bases from J, the junction contained 2 bases not matched to a gene. The CDR3 runs to 15 residues. The CDR3 protein is CASSQDPGGNYGYTF. The DNA of the CDR3 is TGTGCCAGCAGCCAAGATCCAGGGGGCAACTATGGCTACACCTTC. Full variable domain (rest looked up from reference TRBV3-1 and TRBJ1-2): DTAVSQTPKYLVTQMGNDKSIKCEQNLGHDTMYWYKQDSKKFLKIMFSYNNKELIINETVPNRFSPKSPDKAHLNLHINSLELGDSAVYFCASSQDPGGNYGYTFGSGTRLTVV.

This sequence joins TRBV6-5 and TRBJ1-1; TRBD1 agrees at 9 bases. Germline loops: CDR1 MNHEY, CDR2 SVGAGI. This CDR3 is 14 amino acids long. The ends lost 4 bases at V and 6 bases at J; junction bases unmatched: 6. CDR3 residues: CASSSRTGVPEAFF. The CDR3 DNA is TGTGCCAGCAGTTCCAGGACAGGGGTCCCTGAAGCTTTCTTT.

The gene calls are TRBV20-1 and TRBJ1-1; TRBD1 aligns across 10 bases. This CDR3 spans 14 amino acids. Germline CDR1 is DFQATT and CDR2 is SNEGSKA (reference sequence). CDR3 amino acids: CRPADRGVNTEAFF. In nucleotides, the CDR3 is TGCAGGCCCGCGGACAGGGGGGTAAACACTGAAGCTTTCTTT.

This clonotype was found a few times. The V gene is TRBV6-1, the J gene TRBJ1-6; TRBD1 is a possible D gene (5 bases). Germline V gene data show CDR1 as MNHNS and CDR2 as SASEGT. This CDR3 contains 15 residues. V was trimmed by 0 bases and J by 7 bases, leaving 10 bases between them. DNA of the CDR3: TGTGCCAGCAGTGAAGCATCAGGGTACAATTCACCCCTCCACTTT. Protein sequence: CASSEASGYNSPLHF.

The chain is built from TRBV11-3 and TRBJ2-5; TRBD2 might be the D (6 bases). Germline CDR1 reads SGHNT; CDR2 reads YENEEA. Deletions cut 7 bases from V and 2 bases from J, with 14 bases between. The CDR3 loop spans 14 amino acids. The CDR3 region has the DNA TGTGCCAGCAACACAATAGCGGCTCAAGAGACCCAGTACTTC. It encodes CASNTIAAQETQYF.

J is TRBJ2-1 and V is TRBV27; 9 positions agree with TRBD2. Germline CDR1 is MNHEY and CDR2 is SMNVEV (reference sequence). V lost 4 bases and J lost 7; bases outside the gene matches: 8. This CDR3 contains 15 residues. The CDR3 region is CASSSGGTSKNEQFF. The CDR3 DNA reads as TGTGCCAGCAGTTCGGGAGGGACTAGCAAGAATGAGCAGTTCTTC.

This clonotype appeared a single time. V usage is TRBV19 and J usage is TRBJ2-7; 9 bases align to TRBD2. Germline trimming cut 6 bases from V and 9 bases from J; bases unmatched to any gene: 12. CDR1 is LNHDA, CDR2 SQIVND, per germline (reference sequence). CDR3 length: 14 residues. CDR3 sequence reads: CASSQTSGLIGQYF. For the CDR3, the DNA is TGTGCCAGTAGCCAGACTAGCGGCCTTATAGGGCAGTACTTC. The full variable domain, with the rest looked up from reference TRBV19 and TRBJ2-7, is DGGITQSPKYLFRKEGQNVTLSCEQNLNHDAMYWYRQDPGQGLRLIYYSQIVNDFQKGDIAEGYSVSREKKESFPLTVTSAQKNPTAFYLCASSQTSGLIGQYFGPGTRLTVT.

In its sample, this clonotype was seen a few times. This chain joins TRBV28 and TRBJ1-2, with D perhaps TRBD1 (6 bases). The germline gives CDR1 MDHEN, CDR2 SYDVKM. V shed 7 bases and J shed 0 bases, with 18 bases lying between them. The CDR3 has 16 residues. The chain's CDR3 is CASTEGGADSNYGYTF. The CDR3 DNA reads as TGTGCCAGCACCGAAGGGGGGGCGGACTCTAACTATGGCTACACCTTC.

This clonotype has just a few counts. This rearrangement joins TRBV7-9 to TRBJ1-1; TRBD1 is a possible D gene (5 bases). Germline V gene lookup returns CDR1 SEHNR and CDR2 FQNEAQ (reference sequence). V lost 0 bases and J 0 bases, leaving 17 bases between the germline ends. The CDR3 runs 18 residues. The CDR3 bases are TGTGCCAGCAGCTTAGCAGGCAGGGCGGCGGGGTTGAACACTGAAGCTTTCTTT. Its translation: CASSLAGRAAGLNTEAFF. Full variable domain (outside the CDR3, taken from reference TRBV7-9 and TRBJ1-1): DTGVSQNPRHKITKRGQNVTFRCDPISEHNRLYWYRQTLGQGPEFLTYFQNEAQLEKSRLLSDRFSAERPKGSFSTLEIQRTEQGDSAMYLCASSLAGRAAGLNTEAFFGQGTRLTVV.

This clonotype has just a few counts. This chain links TRBV20-1 with TRBJ2-3; D might be TRBD1 or TRBD2, each matching 5 bases. Germline CDR1 reads DFQATT; CDR2 reads SNEGSKA (reference sequence). The length of the CDR3 is 17 residues. Trimming left V 0 bases short and J 5 bases short, with 21 bases between. For the CDR3, the DNA is TGCAGTGCTAGAGATTCGGGGCGACGGGAAACTTTAGATACGCAGTATTTT. It translates to CSARDSGRRETLDTQYF.

The rearrangement uses TRBV24-1 and TRBJ1-2; D is ambiguous. From germline, CDR1 is KGHDR and CDR2 SFDVKD. The CDR3 runs to 13 residues. V gave up 0 bases and J gave up 3 bases, with 4 bases separating them. The CDR3 region is CATSDLGYYGYTF. The CDR3 DNA reads as TGTGCCACCAGTGATTTGGGTTACTATGGCTACACCTTC.

This clonotype was recorded only once. This chain uses TRBV19 with TRBJ2-3; weak D call: TRBD2 (5 bases). CDR3 length equals 16 residues. Trimming took off 6 bases at V and 2 bases at J, with 18 bases between the two ends. Germline V CDR1 and CDR2: LNHDA, SQIVND (reference sequence). CDR3 loop: CASSTGGLGFTDTQYF. In nucleotides, the CDR3 is TGTGCCAGTAGCACCGGAGGACTGGGATTCACAGATACGCAGTATTTT.

V usage is TRBV6-4 and J usage is TRBJ1-5; D uncertain. V lost 5 bases, J lost 0 bases, and 8 bases lay in between. The V gene's germline CDR1 is MRHNA and CDR2 SNTAGT. The CDR3 extends over 14 amino acids. The CDR3 reads CASSPQFSNQPQHF. DNA of the CDR3: TGTGCCAGCAGTCCCCAGTTTAGCAATCAGCCCCAGCATTTT.

The chain has TRBV20-1 and TRBJ1-3; no clear D. The germline V gene encodes CDR1 DFQATT and CDR2 SNEGSKA (reference sequence). V was trimmed by 2 bases and J by 0 bases, leaving 5 bases between them. The CDR3 is 13 amino acids. In DNA, the CDR3 is TGCAGTGCTAGACAGAGCTCTGGAAACACCATATATTTT. Translation gives CSARQSSGNTIYF.

The chain carries TRBV24-1 and TRBJ2-5; D tentatively reads TRBD1 or TRBD2 (5 bases each). There are 15 residues in the CDR3. Germline loops: CDR1 KGHDR, CDR2 SFDVKD. Trimming removed 4 bases from V and 6 bases from J, with 17 bases in between. The CDR3 sequence is CATSDSGPGPKTQYF. The CDR3 bases are TGTGCCACCAGTGACTCGGGACCAGGACCCAAGACCCAGTACTTC.

A note on this clonotype: An end of the junction does not agree with germline; a read error may underlie this. V is TRBV20-1 and J is TRBJ1-2, with D possibly being TRBD1 (5 bases). CDR3 size: 17 residues. Germline lookup yields CDR1 DFQATT and CDR2 SNEGSKA (reference sequence). CDR3 sequence (DNA): TGCAGTGCTAGAGATCCAAAACGTGGGGACGGTAACTATGGCCACACCTTC. Its protein product is CSARDPKRGDGNYGHTF.

The J gene is TRBJ2-5, the V gene TRBV7-9; 7 bases are a match to TRBD2. The germline V gene encodes CDR1 SEHNR and CDR2 FQNEAQ (reference sequence). CDR3 length: 14 residues. J gave up 3 bases and V 5 bases, and 6 bases lay outside the gene matches. The CDR3: CASSIGGGEETQYF. CDR3 DNA: TGTGCCAGCAGCATTGGGGGAGGGGAAGAGACCCAGTACTTC.

This clonotype occurred a few times. This chain joins TRBV6-1 and TRBJ2-3, with 14 bases fitting TRBD2. The CDR3 consists of 15 residues. The germline CDR1 and CDR2 sequences are MNHNS and SASEGT. V lost 10 bases, J lost 7 bases, and 10 bases stayed unmatched. The DNA for the CDR3 is TGTGCCACCGGCTCGGGACTAGCGGGAGTTAATACGCAGTATTTT. Translated, it gives CATGSGLAGVNTQYF.

The chain employs TRBV20-1 and TRBJ2-3, with 7 nucleotides matching TRBD2. J lost 8 bases, V lost 2 bases, and 13 bases had no gene match. In germline, CDR1 is DFQATT, CDR2 SNEGSKA (reference sequence). There are 15 residues in the CDR3. Here the CDR3 reads CSARPPGRVDGTQYF. The CDR3 coding sequence is TGCAGTGCTAGACCCCCGGGGAGGGTTGATGGTACGCAGTATTTT.

V is TRBV30 and J is TRBJ2-3; 13 nucleotides match TRBD2. Trimming took 4 bases from V and 2 from J; bases not matched to a gene: 6. CDR1 and CDR2 from the germline V gene are GTSNPN and SVGIG (reference sequence). The CDR3 is made up of 16 amino acids. Written as DNA, the CDR3 is TGTGCCTGGACCCGAGGGACTAGCGGGACCACAGATACGCAGTATTTT. Protein sequence: CAWTRGTSGTTDTQYF. Full variable domain (rest looked up from reference TRBV30 and TRBJ2-3): SQTIHQWPATLVQPVGSPLSLECTVEGTSNPNLYWYRQAAGRGLQLLFYSVGIGQISSEVPQNLSASRPQDRQFILSSKKLLLSDSGFYLCAWTRGTSGTTDTQYFGPGTRLTVL.

The table lists this clonotype with a few counts. The J gene is TRBJ2-7, the V gene TRBV7-9; 7 bases agree with TRBD1. The CDR3 is 13 amino acids. Germline-derived CDR1 and CDR2 are SEHNR and FQNEAQ (reference sequence). Losses at the gene ends were 5 bases for V and 5 bases for J; bases not matched to a gene: 6. CDR3 sequence: CASSDRAEDEQYF. In nucleotides, the CDR3 is TGTGCCAGCAGCGACAGGGCGGAGGACGAGCAGTACTTC. Using reference TRBV7-9 and TRBJ2-7 for the parts outside the CDR3, the full variable domain is DTGVSQNPRHKITKRGQNVTFRCDPISEHNRLYWYRQTLGQGPEFLTYFQNEAQLEKSRLLSDRFSAERPKGSFSTLEIQRTEQGDSAMYLCASSDRAEDEQYFGPGTRLTVT.

This clonotype has only a few counts. This chain links TRBV28 with TRBJ1-5; D is possibly TRBD1 (5 bases). The germline CDR1 and CDR2 sequences are MDHEN and SYDVKM. The CDR3 runs to 16 residues. With 3 bases removed from V and 1 base from J, the gap between germline ends came to 13 bases. The CDR3 is CASSFITGGSNQPQHF. CDR3 DNA: TGTGCCAGCAGTTTTATAACGGGGGGAAGCAATCAGCCCCAGCATTTT.

This clonotype is deemed medium-sized. This sequence joins TRBV20-1 and TRBJ2-3; 10 nucleotides agree with TRBD2. Germline V gives CDR1 DFQATT, CDR2 SNEGSKA (reference sequence). The V and J ends lost 2 bases and 3 bases, in that order; junction bases with no gene match: 2. CDR3 length equals 14 residues. The CDR3 DNA is TGCAGTGCTAGACTAGCGGGAGCGACAGATACGCAGTATTTT. The encoded protein is CSARLAGATDTQYF.

This clonotype was seen more than once but under ten times. This chain joins TRBV7-2 and TRBJ2-3; 12 bases map to TRBD2. Germline lookup yields CDR1 SGHTA and CDR2 FQGNSA. The trim removed 0 bases at V and 1 base at J, leaving 2 bases unmatched. The CDR3 spans 17 residues. The CDR3 sequence: CASSLARTSGGTDTQYF. In nucleotides, the CDR3 is TGTGCCAGCAGCTTAGCGAGGACTAGCGGGGGCACAGATACGCAGTATTTT. The full variable domain, in which reference TRBV7-2 and TRBJ2-3 provide the parts outside the CDR3, is GAGVSQSPSNKVTEKGKDVELRCDPISGHTALYWYRQSLGQGLEFLIYFQGNSAPDKSGLPSDRFSAERTGGSVSTLTIQRTQQEDSAVYLCASSLARTSGGTDTQYFGPGTRLTVL.

This clonotype was counted between two and nine times. The chain employs TRBV21-1 and TRBJ2-1; the table's TRBD2 call for D was not verified on the DNA. TRBV21-1 is termed a pseudogene. This CDR3 has 15 amino acids. The CDR3 coding sequence is TGTGCCAGCGGGGCTAGCGGGAGGCGGGTCAATGAGCAGTTCTTC. Encoded protein: CASGASGRRVNEQFF.

This clonotype was counted a few times. The chain combines TRBV21-1 with TRBJ2-7; TRBD1, as called in the table, went unchecked against the DNA. TRBV21-1 is labeled a pseudogene. The CDR3 is 13 amino acids. This CDR3 is CRFPPINLYEQYF. Written as DNA, the CDR3 is TGTCGGTTCCCCCCGATCAATCTATACGAGCAGTACTTC.

J is TRBJ2-1 and V is TRBV6-1; D uncertain. V lost 1 base and J 9 bases, leaving 4 bases between the germline ends. Germline V gene sequence: CDR1 MNHNS, CDR2 SASEGT. This CDR3 is built from 11 residues. As DNA, the CDR3 is TGTGCCAGCAGTGAAGAAGGTGAGCAGTTCTTC. It codes for CASSEEGEQFF.

The chain is built from TRBV21-1 and TRBJ2-6; no DNA check was done on the table's D call, TRBD1. TRBV21-1 is listed as a pseudogene. This CDR3 has 18 residues. The CDR3 reads CASSKDPGEYPGANVLTF. The CDR3 nucleotides are TGTGCCAGCAGCAAAGACCCAGGGGAGTATCCTGGGGCCAACGTCCTGACTTTC.

The V call is TRBV7-9, the J call TRBJ1-2, with 7 bases matching TRBD1. J gave up 8 bases and V 1 base, and 4 bases lay outside the gene matches. This CDR3 has 13 amino acids. Germline assignment: CDR1 SEHNR and CDR2 FQNEAQ (reference sequence). As DNA, the CDR3 is TGTGCCAGCAGCTTAGAGGGGGCAAAGGGCTACACCTTC. This codes for CASSLEGAKGYTF.

This chain joins TRBV27 and TRBJ2-3; TRBD2 matches 9 bases. V trimming: 5 bases; J trimming: 0 bases; junction bases outside the gene matches: 6. CDR1 is MNHEY, CDR2 SMNVEV, per germline (reference sequence). The length of the CDR3 is 16 residues. CDR3 protein: CASSPRTSESTDTQYF. Written as DNA, the CDR3 is TGTGCCAGCAGTCCACGGACTAGCGAGAGCACAGATACGCAGTATTTT.

The chain has TRBV5-4 and TRBJ2-1; D is undetermined. The CDR3 consists of 11 residues. V lost 1 base, J lost 6 bases, and 2 bases lay in between. Germline V lookup: CDR1 SGHNT, CDR2 YYREEE (reference sequence). The CDR3, as DNA: TGTGCCAGCAGCTTGACCAATGAGCAGTTCTTC. Amino acids: CASSLTNEQFF.